These 6 T cell receptor beta chains came from one sample sequenced in a study of early T cells in non-severe SARS-CoV-2 infection. TCRdb re-derived calls from the 5' RACE reads in MiXCR, one entry per CDR3 protein. The sample includes about 77,000 distinct CDR3 sequences, roughly 9.6% of them seen just once. The specimen sequenced was whole blood. These receptors all come from an adult who was a healthcare worker with PCR-confirmed SARS-CoV-2 infection or an uninfected control (not recorded which).

This chain uses TRBV7-9 with TRBJ1-1, with D uncertain. This CDR3 spans 13 amino acids. In germline, CDR1 is SEHNR, CDR2 FQNEAQ (reference sequence). V lost 3 bases and J lost 4, with 9 bases in between. CDR3 nucleotide sequence: TGTGCCAGCAGCTTGGTCCAGGCCACTGAAGCTTTCTTT. Protein sequence: CASSLVQATEAFF. The whole variable domain, remainder taken from reference TRBV7-9 and TRBJ1-1, is DTGVSQNPRHKITKRGQNVTFRCDPISEHNRLYWYRQTLGQGPEFLTYFQNEAQLEKSRLLSDRFSAERPKGSFSTLEIQRTEQGDSAMYLCASSLVQATEAFFGQGTRLTVV.

Only a few counts were recorded for this clonotype. An end of the junction differs from the germline gene, which may be a read error. The rearrangement links TRBV11-2 to TRBJ2-1; D is undetermined. The germline CDR1 and CDR2 sequences are SGHAT and FQNNGV. The CDR3 is 13 residues long. The CDR3 nucleotides are TGTGCCAGCAGCATGAGCTCCTACGATGAGCAGTTCTTC. Translation gives CASSMSSYDEQFF.

The V call is TRBV30, the J call TRBJ2-3, with unresolved D. The CDR3 is made up of 11 amino acids. Germline CDR1 reads GTSNPN; CDR2 reads SVGIG (reference sequence). Trimming pared 3 bases from V and 6 bases from J, leaving 7 bases between. CDR3 sequence (DNA): TGTGCCTGGAGAAGTGCGGATACGCAGTATTTT. It yields the protein CAWRSADTQYF.

The rearrangement uses TRBV28 and TRBJ1-1, with D unclear. This CDR3 comprises 12 residues. The germline CDR1 and CDR2 sequences are MDHEN and SYDVKM. The germline V and J ends were trimmed by 5 bases and 7 bases, with 11 bases remaining between them. The CDR3 loop reads CASSLYLGEAFF. CDR3 nucleotide sequence: TGTGCCAGCAGTCTCTACCTTGGTGAAGCTTTCTTT.

This clonotype appeared a single time. The J gene is TRBJ2-7, the V gene TRBV28, with 8 nucleotides matching TRBD1. CDR1 is MDHEN and CDR2 is SYDVKM in the germline V gene. J was trimmed by 4 bases and V by 6 bases; bases with no gene match: 5. The CDR3 runs to 13 residues. For the CDR3, the DNA is TGTGCCAGCAGGAACAGGGGGTTATACGAGCAGTACTTC. Its protein product is CASRNRGLYEQYF.

This clonotype was counted many times. The chain carries TRBV28 and TRBJ2-2; D unresolved. The CDR3 runs to 12 residues. V was trimmed by 8 bases and J by 1 base, leaving 5 bases between them. From germline, CDR1 is MDHEN and CDR2 SYDVKM. The CDR3 DNA follows: TGTGCCAGCGCAAGGAACACCGGGGAGCTGTTTTTT. Translation: CASARNTGELFF.